These 18 T cell receptor beta chains share one sample of origin, sequenced in a study of blood T cell repertoires in COVID-19. Profiling relied on immunoSEQ multiplex PCR, and the TCRdb table lists in-frame clones only, not all of them. The repertoire holds 150,000 or so clones, with roughly four fifths as singletons. Source material: peripheral blood. These TCRs come from a human donor with acute or convalescent COVID-19. The donor label of this sample is uncertain.

V and J are TRBV27 and TRBJ1-2; TRBD1 is a possible D gene (6 bases). V dropped 5 bases and J dropped 3 bases, with 16 bases sitting between them. Germline CDR1 reads MNHEY; CDR2 reads SMNVEV (reference sequence). The CDR3 has 15 residues. CDR3 in amino acids: CASSPTLRQDYGYTF. The CDR3 DNA sequence: TGTGCCAGCAGTCCTACCCTCCGACAGGACTATGGCTACACCTTC.

This clone appeared a few times. This sequence joins TRBV5-6 and TRBJ1-4; TRBD1 aligns across 9 bases. V shed 5 bases and J 2 bases; nucleotides not matched to a gene: 7. The CDR3 length is 16 residues. In germline, CDR1 is SGHDT, CDR2 YYEEEE. CDR3 protein: CASSFLGQGTNEKLFF. CDR3 coding DNA: TGTGCCAGCAGTTTTTTAGGACAGGGGACTAATGAAAAACTGTTTTTT.

The genes are TRBV3-1 (or the pseudogene TRBV3-2) and TRBJ1-2; no clear D. CDR1 and CDR2 from the germline V gene are LGHDT and YNNKEL (reference sequence). With 0 bases removed from V and 4 bases from J, the gap between germline ends came to 12 bases. The CDR3 spans 15 residues. The CDR3 DNA reads TGTGCCAGCAGCCAAGATTTACAGACGATCTATGGCTACACCTTC. This encodes CASSQDLQTIYGYTF.

This clone showed up just a few times. The gene calls are TRBV18 and TRBJ1-4; 7 nucleotides agree with TRBD1. Looked up from germline, CDR1 is KGHSH and CDR2 is LQKENI. This CDR3 has 15 amino acids. After removal of 4 bases from V and 5 bases from J, the junction contained 7 bases not matched to a gene. CDR3 in amino acids: CASSRRTGENEKLFF. As DNA, the CDR3 is TGTGCCAGCTCACGTAGGACAGGCGAGAATGAAAAACTGTTTTTT.

CDR3 in amino acids: CASRRDYAYEQYF. The CDR3 nucleotides read TGTGCCAGCAGAAGGGACTACGCCTACGAGCAGTACTTC. The chain has TRBV6-5 and TRBJ2-7; 7 nucleotides align to TRBD2. The CDR3 is 13 amino acids. V shed 6 bases and J 2 bases; nucleotides not matched to a gene: 4. Germline V gene sequence: CDR1 MNHEY, CDR2 SVGAGI.

The V gene is TRBV12-1, the J gene TRBJ1-6. TRBV12-1 is marked as a pseudogene. The length of the CDR3 is 16 residues. The DNA of the CDR3 is TGTGCCAGCAGCCCCTTGCCTAGCGAAGTACATTCACCCCTCCACTTT. Translated: CASSPLPSEVHSPLHF.

The chain combines TRBV19 with TRBJ1-5; 8 positions agree with TRBD1. Germline lookup yields CDR1 LNHDA and CDR2 SQIVND (reference sequence). J gave up 5 bases and V 3 bases, and 12 bases lay outside the gene matches. The CDR3 length is 17 residues. The CDR3 loop reads CASSMVMGRGRDQPQHF. The CDR3, as DNA: TGTGCCAGTAGTATGGTAATGGGCAGGGGGCGCGATCAGCCCCAGCATTTT. The complete variable domain, with remaining parts taken from reference TRBV19 and TRBJ1-5, reads DGGITQSPKYLFRKEGQNVTLSCEQNLNHDAMYWYRQDPGQGLRLIYYSQIVNDFQKGDIAEGYSVSREKKESFPLTVTSAQKNPTAFYLCASSMVMGRGRDQPQHFGDGTRLSIL.

The chain has TRBV5-4 and TRBJ2-1, with 10 bases matching TRBD2. The CDR3 runs 17 residues. After removal of 2 bases from V and 0 bases from J, the junction contained 5 bases not matched to a gene. Germline CDR1 reads SGHNT; CDR2 reads YYREEE (reference sequence). DNA of the CDR3: TGTGCCAGCAGCTTTAGTATAGCGGGGGGCTCCTACAATGAGCAGTTCTTC. This codes for CASSFSIAGGSYNEQFF.

This clone was observed once. At one boundary the junction diverges from the germline segment, which might be a read error. V gene TRBV7-9 combines with J gene TRBJ1-4, with 9 bases that match TRBD1. Germline V gene data show CDR1 as SEHNR and CDR2 as FQNEAQ (reference sequence). The length of the CDR3 is 16 residues. CDR3 DNA sequence: TGTGCCAGCACCTTAAAACAGGGGGCGGTAGGTGAAAAACTGTTTTTT. This gives the protein CASTLKQGAVGEKLFF. Using reference TRBV7-9 and TRBJ1-4 for the parts outside the CDR3, the full variable domain is DTGVSQNPRHKITKRGQNVTFRCDPISEHNRLYWYRQTLGQGPEFLTYFQNEAQLEKSRLLSDRFSAERPKGSFSTLEIQRTEQGDSAMYLCASTLKQGAVGEKLFFGSGTQLSVL.

This clone showed up just once. V and J are TRBV5-1 and TRBJ2-7; 12 positions agree with TRBD1. Germline V gene data show CDR1 as SGHRS and CDR2 as YFSETQ. With V trimmed by 3 bases and J by 6 bases, 10 bases remained unmatched. CDR3 size: 16 residues. The chain's CDR3 is CASSSRGGQGAVEQYF. The CDR3 DNA follows: TGCGCCAGCAGCTCCCGGGGGGGACAGGGGGCTGTCGAGCAGTACTTC.

The chain is built from TRBV14 and TRBJ2-6; 8 positions match TRBD1. V lost 4 bases, J lost 0 bases, and 8 bases stayed unmatched. CDR3 length: 18 amino acids. CDR1 SGHDN and CDR2 FVKESK come from the germline V gene. The CDR3 sequence is CASSRRRDRYSGANVLTF. As DNA, the CDR3 is TGTGCCAGCAGCCGGCGCCGGGACAGGTACTCTGGGGCCAACGTCCTGACTTTC.

This clone was recorded a few times. The gene calls are TRBV6-1 and TRBJ2-1, with D possibly TRBD2 on 6 matching bases. This CDR3 contains 14 residues. Trimming removed 2 bases from V and 7 bases from J, with 12 bases in between. The germline V gene encodes CDR1 MNHNS and CDR2 SASEGT. The CDR3 nucleotides read TGTGCCAGCAGTGAATGGGGGGATCGAAATGAGCAGTTCTTC. This translates into CASSEWGDRNEQFF.

The chain has TRBV5-6 and TRBJ2-7; TRBD1 matches at 9 bases. This CDR3 has 15 residues. The germline V gene has CDR1 SGHDT and CDR2 YYEEEE. The trim removed 0 bases at V and 2 bases at J, leaving 3 bases unmatched. The CDR3 nucleotides are TGTGCCAGCAGCTTGGTGGACAGGGGAGCCTACGAGCAGTACTTC. Its translation: CASSLVDRGAYEQYF.

The V call is TRBV11-3, the J call TRBJ2-1; a weak D match, TRBD2 (6 bases). The V and J ends lost 7 bases and 8 bases respectively, with 12 bases between them. Germline lookup yields CDR1 SGHNT and CDR2 YENEEA. This CDR3 is built from 12 residues. CDR3 in DNA: TGTGCCAGCAATAAGGGGAGGCATGAGCAGTTCTTC. Its translation is CASNKGRHEQFF.

This chain joins TRBV6-5 and TRBJ2-3, with D perhaps TRBD1 (6 bases). Per germline, CDR1 MNHEY and CDR2 SVGAGI. The CDR3 is made up of 15 amino acids. Trimming took off 5 bases at V and 2 bases at J, with 14 bases between the two ends. CDR3 coding DNA: TGTGCCAGCAGTCCACGGACAGCTTCCACAGATACGCAGTATTTT. Residues: CASSPRTASTDTQYF.

This clone has more than one count but fewer than ten. This chain joins TRBV11-2 and TRBJ1-1, with unresolved D. The germline CDR1 and CDR2 sequences are SGHAT and FQNNGV. V was cut by 6 bases and J by 1 base, with 9 bases left in between. This CDR3 has 13 residues. DNA for the CDR3: TGTGCCAGCAGTCCCCCGGGGAACACTGAAGCTTTCTTT. It translates to CASSPPGNTEAFF.

The chain is built from TRBV9 and TRBJ2-7, with 8 positions matching TRBD1. CDR3 size: 13 residues. V shed 3 bases, J shed 5 bases, and the junction held 4 bases outside the gene matches. The germline V gene has CDR1 SGDLS and CDR2 YYNGEE. DNA of the CDR3: TGTGCCAGCAGCGGGCCAGGGGGCCACGAGCAGTACTTC. Its protein product is CASSGPGGHEQYF.

The V call is TRBV7-9, the J call TRBJ2-1, with D tentatively TRBD2 (6 bases). This CDR3 is built from 14 residues. The V end lost 1 base, the J end lost 2 bases, and 6 bases lay between the germline ends. Germline CDR1 and CDR2: SEHNR and FQNEAQ (reference sequence). The CDR3 protein is CASSLGLAYNEQFF. The CDR3 coding sequence is TGTGCCAGCAGCTTAGGACTAGCCTACAATGAGCAGTTCTTC.